Sequencing of this T cell receptor (beta chain) was carried out in a study of control samples from healthy donors and cancer patients. This clone occurred once. The data were produced by immunoSEQ multiplex PCR, yet TCRdb's version contains in-frame clones alone and is incomplete. The sample comprises roughly 130,000 clones, 80% to 95% of which are singletons, and around 8.9% rests with the top ten. CDR3 size: 15 residues. The germline V and J ends were trimmed by 0 bases and 1 base, with 9 bases remaining between them. Germline V lookup: CDR1 LGHNA, CDR2 YNFKEQ. Source material: blood. J is TRBJ2-5 and V is TRBV4-2, with D perhaps matching TRBD1 (5 bases). The TCR comes from a man aged 18-30 years in good health. The CDR3 here is CASSQDVGVQETQYF. CDR3 DNA: TGTGCCAGCAGCCAAGATGTAGGGGTCCAAGAGACCCAGTACTTC.